The entry that follows covers one T cell receptor beta chain sequence. Its antigen is not known. UMIs were included in TCR beta cDNA generated by 5'RACE template switching. TCRdb reworked the 5' RACE reads into one entry per CDR3 protein, no DNA. Here the sample table reports 90,000 to 130,000 distinct CDR3 sequences. The CDR3 is made up of 14 amino acids. These data are taken from a study of T cells expressing NK-cell markers. Study background: Underlying the TCR beta repertoires were sorted CD3+CD56+NKG2C+, CD3+CD56+NKG2C- and CD3+CD56-NKG2C+ T cells.

Study-level results: NKG2C+ dominant clonotype frequencies in six or seven donors were 1.0-7.0% of CD8+ T cells.

Sample: blood T cells: a sorted CD56 or NKG2C T cell subset, CD4+ or CD8+ T cells, or bulk PBMC T cells (not recorded which). V gene TRBV12-3 or TRBV12-4 combines with J gene TRBJ2-7. This clonotype originated in a woman aged 18 to 69 in good health. The CDR3 sequence: CASSLTGTPYEQYF.